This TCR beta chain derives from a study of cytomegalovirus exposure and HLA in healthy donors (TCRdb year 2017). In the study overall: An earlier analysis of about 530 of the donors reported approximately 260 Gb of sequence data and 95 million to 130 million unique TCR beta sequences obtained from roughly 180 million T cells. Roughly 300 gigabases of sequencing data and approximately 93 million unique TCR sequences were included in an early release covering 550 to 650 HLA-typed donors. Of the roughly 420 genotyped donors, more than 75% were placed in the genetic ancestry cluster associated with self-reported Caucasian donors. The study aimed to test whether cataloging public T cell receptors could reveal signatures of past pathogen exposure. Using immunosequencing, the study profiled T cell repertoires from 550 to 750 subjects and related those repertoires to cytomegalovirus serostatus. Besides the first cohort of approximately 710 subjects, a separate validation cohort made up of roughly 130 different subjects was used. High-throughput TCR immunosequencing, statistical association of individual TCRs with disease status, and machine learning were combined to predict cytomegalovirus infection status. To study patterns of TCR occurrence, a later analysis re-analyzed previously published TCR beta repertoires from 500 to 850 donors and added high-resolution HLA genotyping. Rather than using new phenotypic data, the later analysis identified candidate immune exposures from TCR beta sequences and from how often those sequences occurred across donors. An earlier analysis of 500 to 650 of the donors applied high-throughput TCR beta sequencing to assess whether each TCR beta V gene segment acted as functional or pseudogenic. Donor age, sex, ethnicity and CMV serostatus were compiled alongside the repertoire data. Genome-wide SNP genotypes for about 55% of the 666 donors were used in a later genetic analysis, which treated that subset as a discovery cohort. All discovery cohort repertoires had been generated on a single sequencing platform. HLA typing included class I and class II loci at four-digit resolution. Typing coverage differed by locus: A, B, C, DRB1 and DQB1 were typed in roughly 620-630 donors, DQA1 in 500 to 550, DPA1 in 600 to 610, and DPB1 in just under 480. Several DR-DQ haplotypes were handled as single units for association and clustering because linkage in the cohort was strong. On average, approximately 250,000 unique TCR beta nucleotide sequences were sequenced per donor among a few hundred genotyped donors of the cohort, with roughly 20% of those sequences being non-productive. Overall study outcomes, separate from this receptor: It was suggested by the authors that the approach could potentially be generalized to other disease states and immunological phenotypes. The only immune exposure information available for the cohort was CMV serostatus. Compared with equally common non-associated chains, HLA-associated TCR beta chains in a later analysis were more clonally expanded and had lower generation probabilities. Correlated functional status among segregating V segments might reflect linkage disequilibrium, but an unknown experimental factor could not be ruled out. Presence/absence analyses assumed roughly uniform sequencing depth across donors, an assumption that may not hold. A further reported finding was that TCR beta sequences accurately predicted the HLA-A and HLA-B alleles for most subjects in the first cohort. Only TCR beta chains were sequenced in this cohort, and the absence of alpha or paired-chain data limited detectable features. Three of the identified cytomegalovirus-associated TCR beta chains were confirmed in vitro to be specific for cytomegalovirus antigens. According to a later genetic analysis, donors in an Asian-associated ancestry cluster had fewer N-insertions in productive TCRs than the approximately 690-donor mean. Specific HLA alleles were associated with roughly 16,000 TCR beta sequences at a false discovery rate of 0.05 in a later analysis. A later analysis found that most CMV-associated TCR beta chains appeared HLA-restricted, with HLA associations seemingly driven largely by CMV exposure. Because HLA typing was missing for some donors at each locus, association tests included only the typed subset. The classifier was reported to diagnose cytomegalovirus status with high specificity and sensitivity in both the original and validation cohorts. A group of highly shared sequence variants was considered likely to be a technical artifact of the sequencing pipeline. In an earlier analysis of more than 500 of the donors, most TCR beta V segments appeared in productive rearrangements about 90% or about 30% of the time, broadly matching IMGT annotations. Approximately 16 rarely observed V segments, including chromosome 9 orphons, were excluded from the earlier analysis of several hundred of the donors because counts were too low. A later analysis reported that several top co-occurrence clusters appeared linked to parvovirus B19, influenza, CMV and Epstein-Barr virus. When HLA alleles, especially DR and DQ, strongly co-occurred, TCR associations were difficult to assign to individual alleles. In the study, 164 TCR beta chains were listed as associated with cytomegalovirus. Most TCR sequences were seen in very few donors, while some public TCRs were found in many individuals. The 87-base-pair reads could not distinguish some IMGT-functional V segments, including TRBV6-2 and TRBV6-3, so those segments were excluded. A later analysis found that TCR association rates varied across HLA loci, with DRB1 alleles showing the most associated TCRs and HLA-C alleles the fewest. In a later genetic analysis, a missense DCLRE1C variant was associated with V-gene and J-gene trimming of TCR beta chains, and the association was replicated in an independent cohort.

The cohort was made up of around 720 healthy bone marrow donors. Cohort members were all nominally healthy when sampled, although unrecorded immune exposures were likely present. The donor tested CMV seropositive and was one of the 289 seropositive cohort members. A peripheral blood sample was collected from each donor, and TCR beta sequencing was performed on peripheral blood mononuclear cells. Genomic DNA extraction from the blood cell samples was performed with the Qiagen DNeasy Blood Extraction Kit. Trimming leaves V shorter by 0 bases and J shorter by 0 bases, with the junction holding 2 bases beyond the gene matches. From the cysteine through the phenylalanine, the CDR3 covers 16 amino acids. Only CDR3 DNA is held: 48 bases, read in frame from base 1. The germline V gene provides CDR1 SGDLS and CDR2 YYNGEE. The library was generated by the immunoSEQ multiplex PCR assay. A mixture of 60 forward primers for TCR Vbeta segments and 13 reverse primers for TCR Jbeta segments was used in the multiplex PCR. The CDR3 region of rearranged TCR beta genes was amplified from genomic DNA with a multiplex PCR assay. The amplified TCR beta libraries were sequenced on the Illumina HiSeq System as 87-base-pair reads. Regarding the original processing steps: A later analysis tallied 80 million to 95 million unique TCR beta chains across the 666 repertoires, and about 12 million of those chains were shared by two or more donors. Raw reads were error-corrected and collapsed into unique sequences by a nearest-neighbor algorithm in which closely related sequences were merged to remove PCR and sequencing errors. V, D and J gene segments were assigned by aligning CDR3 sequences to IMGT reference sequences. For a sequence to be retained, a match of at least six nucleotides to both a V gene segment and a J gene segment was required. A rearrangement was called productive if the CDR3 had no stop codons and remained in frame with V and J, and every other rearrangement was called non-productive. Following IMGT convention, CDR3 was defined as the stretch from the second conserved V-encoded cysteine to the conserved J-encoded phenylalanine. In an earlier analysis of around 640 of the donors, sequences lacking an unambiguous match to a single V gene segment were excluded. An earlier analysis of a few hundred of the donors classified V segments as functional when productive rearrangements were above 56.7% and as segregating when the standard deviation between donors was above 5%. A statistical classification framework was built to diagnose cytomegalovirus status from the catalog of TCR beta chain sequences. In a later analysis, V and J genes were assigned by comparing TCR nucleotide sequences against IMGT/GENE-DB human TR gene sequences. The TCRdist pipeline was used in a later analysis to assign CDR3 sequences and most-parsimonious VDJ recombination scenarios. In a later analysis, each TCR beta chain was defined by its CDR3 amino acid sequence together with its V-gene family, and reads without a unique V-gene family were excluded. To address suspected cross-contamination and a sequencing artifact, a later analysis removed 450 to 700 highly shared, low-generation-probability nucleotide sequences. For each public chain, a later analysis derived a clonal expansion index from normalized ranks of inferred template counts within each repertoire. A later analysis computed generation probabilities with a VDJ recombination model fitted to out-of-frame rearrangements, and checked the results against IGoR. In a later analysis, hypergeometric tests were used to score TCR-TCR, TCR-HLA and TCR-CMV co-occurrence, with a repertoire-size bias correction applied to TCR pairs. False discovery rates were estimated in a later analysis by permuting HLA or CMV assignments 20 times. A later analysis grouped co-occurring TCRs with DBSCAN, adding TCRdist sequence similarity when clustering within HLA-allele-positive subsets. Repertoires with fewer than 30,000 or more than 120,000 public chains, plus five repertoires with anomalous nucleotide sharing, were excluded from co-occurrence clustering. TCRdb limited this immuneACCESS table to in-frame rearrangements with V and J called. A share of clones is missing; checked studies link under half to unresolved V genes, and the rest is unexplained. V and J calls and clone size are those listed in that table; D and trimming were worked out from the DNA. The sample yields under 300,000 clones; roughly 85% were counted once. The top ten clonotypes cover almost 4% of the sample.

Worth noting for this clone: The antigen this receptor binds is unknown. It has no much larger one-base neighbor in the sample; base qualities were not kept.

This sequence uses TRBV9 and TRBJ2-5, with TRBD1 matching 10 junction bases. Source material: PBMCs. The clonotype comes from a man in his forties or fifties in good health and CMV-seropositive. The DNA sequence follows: TGTGCCAGCAGCGTAGCGGACAGGGGGTACCAAGAGACCCAGTACTTC. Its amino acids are CASSVADRGYQETQYF.